This T cell receptor (beta chain) comes out of a study of T cell repertoires in cytomegalovirus infection. Study overall: Based on public TCR beta signatures, there were indications of CMV infection and of a matching HLA type. General study results and limits: Cumulative frequency of public TCR beta families picked out carriers of CMV plus the relevant HLA. There were HLA-C-restricted CMV-specific TCR beta clonotypes dominating the ex vivo response.

TCRdb itself ran the reads through MiXCR, one entry per CDR3 protein. The sample has about 140,000 distinct CDR3 sequences; 5.5% to 7% are singletons. The CDR3 has 14 amino acids. The V gene's germline CDR1 is SGHVS and CDR2 FQNEAQ. Trimming removed 11 bases at V and 0 bases at J, with 13 bases between. This clonotype was found many times. Its specificity is not known. The sequencing input was PBMCs. This sequence joins TRBV7-8 and TRBJ2-2; D is ambiguous. The receptor's source is a human donor in good health (CMV status not recorded). Some clones in this sample may be carry-over from other donors' samples. The CDR3 loop is CACRGRTNTGELFF. Here the CDR3 DNA reads TGTGCCTGCCGAGGCAGGACGAACACCGGGGAGCTGTTTTTT.